This entry lists 25 T cell receptor beta chains sequenced from one sample in a study of blood T cell repertoires in COVID-19. Data came from immunoSEQ multiplex PCR; TCRdb stores just in-frame clones and leaves some out. This table has about 160,000 clones, approximately 86% appearing once. Sequenced sample: peripheral blood. The receptors here all came from a woman aged 55-69 years who had recovered from COVID-19.

This clone appeared a single time. The chain uses TRBV28 and TRBJ1-5; 8 bases agree with TRBD1. Germline CDR1 is MDHEN and CDR2 is SYDVKM. The CDR3 length is 15 residues. The V and J ends lost 5 bases and 5 bases, in that order; junction bases with no gene match: 8. The CDR3, as DNA: TGTGCCAGCAGTCCCGCGGACAGGGCATATCAGCCCCAGCATTTT. Amino acids: CASSPADRAYQPQHF.

This chain uses TRBV4-2 with TRBJ2-2, with TRBD1 matching over 8 bases. The germline V gene encodes CDR1 LGHNA and CDR2 YNFKEQ. CDR3 length equals 16 residues. Trimming at V came to 4 bases and at J to 0 bases, leaving 4 bases not matched to a gene. The CDR3 sequence: CASSRRTGPNTGELFF. Written as DNA, the CDR3 is TGTGCCAGCAGCCGCCGGACAGGGCCGAACACCGGGGAGCTGTTTTTT.

V usage is TRBV10-3 and J usage is TRBJ2-3; 13 bases line up with TRBD2. Germline assignment: CDR1 ENHRY and CDR2 SYGVKD. V was pared by 7 bases and J by 3 bases, with 4 bases of the junction left unmatched. The CDR3 is 15 amino acids. The CDR3 sequence is CAITPTSGGTDTQYF. Here the CDR3 DNA reads TGTGCCATCACCCCGACTAGCGGGGGGACAGATACGCAGTATTTT.

V is TRBV5-6 and J is TRBJ1-1; TRBD1 matches 11 bases. Trimming cost V 1 base and J 1 base; bases outside gene matches: 9. Per the germline V gene, CDR1 is SGHDT and CDR2 is YYEEEE. The CDR3 has 18 residues. CDR3 DNA: TGTGCCAGCAGCTTGTTGGGACAGGGGGACCTCGAGAACACTGAAGCTTTCTTT. As protein: CASSLLGQGDLENTEAFF. Complete variable domain (other parts from reference TRBV5-6 and TRBJ1-1): DAGVTQSPTHLIKTRGQQVTLRCSPKSGHDTVSWYQQALGQGPQFIFQYYEEEERQRGNFPDRFSGHQFPNYSSELNVNALLLGDSALYLCASSLLGQGDLENTEAFFGQGTRLTVV.

The rearrangement links TRBV5-6 to TRBJ1-2, with 7 bases fitting TRBD1. V was pared by 4 bases and J by 4 bases, with 16 bases of the junction left unmatched. This CDR3 is 17 amino acids long. The germline V gene has CDR1 SGHDT and CDR2 YYEEEE. The CDR3 DNA reads TGTGCCAGCAGCCTACTCACAGGGGTGACGATCCTCTATGGCTACACCTTC. It yields the protein CASSLLTGVTILYGYTF.

The chain employs TRBV7-9 and TRBJ2-2, with 9 bases aligning to TRBD2. Unmatched junction bases numbered 8, after V lost 2 bases and J lost 1 base. CDR1 and CDR2 from the germline V gene are SEHNR and FQNEAQ (reference sequence). The CDR3 extends over 18 amino acids. CDR3 residues: CASSLISGGSLNTGELFF. For the CDR3, the DNA is TGTGCCAGCAGCTTAATTAGCGGGGGCTCATTGAACACCGGGGAGCTGTTTTTT.

The chain joins TRBV10-3 to TRBJ1-1; tentatively, D is TRBD1 (6 bases). The CDR3 spans 13 residues. Looked up from germline, CDR1 is ENHRY and CDR2 is SYGVKD. V dropped 9 bases and J dropped 1 base, with 12 bases sitting between them. This CDR3 is CAIRGQPNTEAFF. In nucleotides, the CDR3 is TGTGCCATAAGGGGACAACCGAACACTGAAGCTTTCTTT.

The V gene is TRBV4-1, the J gene TRBJ2-3; 7 bases map to TRBD1. Germline CDR1 MGHRA, CDR2 YSYEKL. The CDR3 sequence is 16 residues long. V shed 0 bases and J 1 base; nucleotides not matched to a gene: 4. The chain's CDR3 is CASSQDTTGGTDTQYF. CDR3 nucleotide sequence: TGCGCCAGCAGCCAAGATACTACAGGGGGCACAGATACGCAGTATTTT.

The chain carries TRBV5-4 and TRBJ2-1; 7 nucleotides align to TRBD2. This CDR3 is built from 15 residues. Germline V lookup: CDR1 SGHNT, CDR2 YYREEE (reference sequence). V lost 4 bases and J lost 5; bases outside the gene matches: 9. CDR3 nucleotide sequence: TGTGCCAGCAGCCTCCCCGGGGGGAGCCACAATGAGCAGTTCTTC. Its protein product is CASSLPGGSHNEQFF.

This chain joins TRBV2 and TRBJ1-2, with D uncertain. Trimming pared 6 bases from V and 2 bases from J, leaving 10 bases between. CDR1 and CDR2 (germline): SNHLY, FYNNEI. The CDR3 is 13 residues long. CDR3 residues: CASRTGRNYGYTF. The CDR3 bases are TGTGCCAGCAGAACCGGGAGGAACTATGGCTACACCTTC. Looking up the rest from reference TRBV2 and TRBJ1-2 gives the full variable domain: EPEVTQTPSHQVTQMGQEVILRCVPISNHLYFYWYRQILGQKVEFLVSFYNNEISEKSEIFDDQFSVERPDGSNFTLKIRSTKLEDSAMYFCASRTGRNYGYTFGSGTRLTVV.

This rearrangement joins TRBV2 to TRBJ2-5; TRBD2 matches at 11 bases. Germline loops: CDR1 SNHLY, CDR2 FYNNEI. Trimming took 6 bases from V and 1 from J; bases not matched to a gene: 10. CDR3 length: 17 amino acids. CDR3 protein: CASSYTTSGVTQETQYF. The CDR3 nucleotides read TGTGCCAGCAGCTACACGACTAGCGGGGTGACCCAAGAGACCCAGTACTTC.

J is TRBJ1-1 and V is TRBV11-2, with unresolved D. The germline V gene encodes CDR1 SGHAT and CDR2 FQNNGV. The germline V and J ends were trimmed by 0 bases and 3 bases, with 5 bases remaining between them. The CDR3 extends over 13 amino acids. CDR3 coding DNA: TGTGCCAGCAGCTTAGACGGGGACACTGAAGCTTTCTTT. It translates to CASSLDGDTEAFF.

The genes are TRBV6-5 and TRBJ1-1; maybe TRBD1 (5 bases). CDR1 is MNHEY and CDR2 is SVGAGI in the germline V gene. This CDR3 comprises 14 residues. V was clipped by 5 bases and J by 3 bases, with 13 bases between them. The CDR3 DNA sequence: TGTGCCAGCAGTCCACGGACACTTTACACTGAAGCTTTCTTT. Its protein product is CASSPRTLYTEAFF.

V usage is TRBV6-1 and J usage is TRBJ1-1; 7 positions agree with TRBD1. The V segment lost 4 bases and the J segment 1 base; nucleotides outside the gene matches: 9. CDR1 is MNHNS, CDR2 SASEGT, per germline. The length of the CDR3 is 16 residues. CDR3 nucleotides: TGTGCCAGCAGTGGCAACAGGGGCGGCGGGAACACTGAAGCTTTCTTT. It codes for CASSGNRGGGNTEAFF.

The CDR3 region is CASSGTGASYYEQYF. DNA for the CDR3: TGTGCCAGCAGCGGGACAGGGGCGTCCTACTACGAGCAGTACTTC. This chain links TRBV5-4 with TRBJ2-7; 10 bases are a match to TRBD1. V gave up 4 bases and J gave up 3 bases; unmatched junction bases: 7. CDR3 length: 15 amino acids. CDR1 and CDR2 (germline): SGHNT, YYREEE (reference sequence).

The CDR3 DNA is TGCAGTGCTAGTCGAGTAGATAGCAATCAGCCCCAGCATTTT. It specifies CSASRVDSNQPQHF. J is TRBJ1-5 and V is TRBV20-1; D gene uncertain. Trimming removed 3 bases from V and 0 bases from J, with 9 bases in between. Germline CDR1 reads DFQATT; CDR2 reads SNEGSKA (reference sequence). The CDR3 is 14 residues long.

This clone was observed a few times. The chain joins TRBV18 to TRBJ2-7; 11 bases align to TRBD1. V lost 4 bases, J lost 3 bases, and 5 bases stayed unmatched. This CDR3 comprises 15 residues. CDR1 is KGHSH, CDR2 LQKENI, per germline. The CDR3 reads CASSQGTGGNYEQYF. CDR3 sequence (DNA): TGTGCCAGCTCACAAGGGACAGGGGGTAACTACGAGCAGTACTTC.

The rearrangement links TRBV2 to TRBJ1-6; D is possibly TRBD1 (5 bases). The CDR3 runs 16 residues. V dropped 8 bases and J dropped 0 bases, with 14 bases sitting between them. CDR1 is SNHLY, CDR2 FYNNEI, per germline. DNA of the CDR3: TGTGCCAGCGGGGGGAGAGGGAGCTCCTATAATTCACCCCTCCACTTT. Translating it yields CASGGRGSSYNSPLHF.

This CDR3 reads CASSQDATLYEQYF. CDR3 DNA sequence: TGCGCCAGCAGCCAAGATGCTACCCTCTACGAGCAGTACTTC. The rearrangement links TRBV4-1 to TRBJ2-7, with D uncertain. This CDR3 region has 14 residues. Germline V gives CDR1 MGHRA, CDR2 YSYEKL. The ends were cut back, 0 bases at V and 3 bases at J, with 9 bases in the middle.

The sample holds one count of this clone. The V call is TRBV21-1, the J call TRBJ1-1; TRBD1, the table's D call, was not compared with the DNA. TRBV21-1 is a recognized pseudogene. This CDR3 has 16 residues. CDR3 loop: CASSNRQQSMNTEAFF. CDR3 sequence (DNA): TGTGCCAGCAGCAACCGACAGCAATCCATGAACACTGAAGCTTTCTTT.

The J gene is TRBJ1-4, the V gene TRBV4-3, with D tentatively TRBD1 (5 bases). Trimming pared 2 bases from V and 8 bases from J, leaving 9 bases between. The CDR3 loop spans 13 amino acids. Germline lookup yields CDR1 LGHNA and CDR2 YSLEER. The DNA for the CDR3 is TGCGCCAGCAGCCAATCCAGACAGGAAAAACTGTTTTTT. This gives the protein CASSQSRQEKLFF.

The genes are TRBV18 and TRBJ1-1, with TRBD1 matching over 10 bases. J gave up 4 bases and V 3 bases, and 5 bases lay outside the gene matches. Germline V lookup: CDR1 KGHSH, CDR2 LQKENI. This CDR3 contains 15 residues. The CDR3 spells CASSPGTGVITEAFF. The CDR3 DNA reads TGTGCCAGCTCACCCGGGACAGGGGTGATCACTGAAGCTTTCTTT.

The genes are TRBV5-6 and TRBJ2-3, with 10 bases that match TRBD2. Losses at the gene ends were 2 bases for V and 4 bases for J; bases not matched to a gene: 4. Germline lookup yields CDR1 SGHDT and CDR2 YYEEEE. This CDR3 has 15 amino acids. CDR3 coding DNA: TGTGCCAGCAGCTTACCGGGACTAGCGTCAGATACGCAGTATTTT. Residues: CASSLPGLASDTQYF.

CDR3 in amino acids: CASSPLPLQGFIYEQYF. The CDR3 coding sequence is TGTGCCAGCAGCCCACTCCCGTTACAGGGTTTCATCTACGAGCAGTACTTC. The chain has TRBV27 and TRBJ2-7; maybe TRBD1 (6 bases). V was cut by 6 bases and J by 3 bases, with 24 bases left in between. The germline gives CDR1 MNHEY, CDR2 SMNVEV (reference sequence). The CDR3 extends over 17 amino acids.

The chain combines TRBV9 with TRBJ1-2, with TRBD1 matching over 7 bases. After removal of 3 bases from V and 8 bases from J, the junction contained 7 bases not matched to a gene. Germline CDR1 and CDR2: SGDLS and YYNGEE. CDR3 length: 13 residues. This CDR3 is CASSATGEGGYTF. The CDR3 DNA follows: TGTGCCAGCAGCGCCACAGGGGAAGGAGGCTACACCTTC. The variable domain in full, with the rest retrieved from reference TRBV9 and TRBJ1-2, is DSGVTQTPKHLITATGQRVTLRCSPRSGDLSVYWYQQSLDQGLQFLIQYYNGEERAKGNILERFSAQQFPDLHSELNLSSLELGDSALYFCASSATGEGGYTFGSGTRLTVV.